This paragraph reports one TCR beta chain. This entry belongs to a study of blood T cell repertoires in COVID-19. Germline assignment: CDR1 SGHDT and CDR2 YYEEEE. This CDR3 has 13 residues. J was trimmed by 10 bases and V by 5 bases; bases with no gene match: 10. Clones were read by immunoSEQ multiplex PCR, and TCRdb kept only the in-frame ones, dropping some. This sample has some 240,000 clones; 65% to 90% occur once, and the top ten carry around 2.5%. This TCR was recovered from a woman in her seventies with COVID-19, enrolled during active disease. This chain uses TRBV5-6 with TRBJ1-1; 8 nucleotides align to TRBD1. The source material was peripheral blood. CDR3 coding DNA: TGTGCCAGCAGTCAGGACAGGGATGTCTCAGCTTTCTTT. Its translation: CASSQDRDVSAFF.